Listed here are 6 T cell receptor beta chains from one sample, sequenced in a study of cytomegalovirus exposure and HLA in healthy donors. The PCR ran on 60 Vbeta and 13 Jbeta primers. The protocol was immunoSEQ multiplex PCR, while the TCRdb copy is restricted to in-frame clones and leaves out a portion. This table holds 85,000 to 120,000 clones, over 70% found once. Sample: PBMCs. The source is a male donor in good health and CMV-seropositive.

This clone was counted only a few times. The chain couples TRBV7-3 to TRBJ2-3; TRBD2 matches at 7 bases. The CDR3 covers 15 residues. V trimming: 0 bases; J trimming: 0 bases; junction bases outside the gene matches: 0. CDR1 and CDR2 (germline): SGHTA, FQGTGA. CDR3 DNA sequence: TGTGCCAGCAGCTTAACGCGGGGGAGCACAGATACGCAGTATTTT. Residues: CASSLTRGSTDTQYF.

Only a few counts were recorded for this clone. One end of the junction varies from germline; a read error may be responsible. The J gene is TRBJ1-5, the V gene TRBV30, with TRBD1 identical over 7 bases. Germline V gene sequence: CDR1 GTSNPN, CDR2 SVGIG (reference sequence). The CDR3 runs to 15 residues. DNA of the CDR3: TGTGCCTGGACCCTGAGAGGGGGCCCCTTAGGTCCCCGGCATTTT. This translates into CAWTLRGGPLGPRHF. Full variable domain (missing parts from reference TRBV30 and TRBJ1-5): SQTIHQWPATLVQPVGSPLSLECTVEGTSNPNLYWYRQAAGRGLQLLFYSVGIGQISSEVPQNLSASRPQDRQFILSSKKLLLSDSGFYLCAWTLRGGPLGPRHFGDGTRLSIL.

The V call is TRBV9, the J call TRBJ2-7, with 10 bases that match TRBD2. The CDR3 has 16 amino acids. In germline, CDR1 is SGDLS, CDR2 YYNGEE. With 3 bases clipped from V and 5 bases from J, the junction kept 11 bases outside the gene matches. The CDR3 reads CASSGAGGLFGNEQYF. The CDR3 DNA is TGTGCCAGCAGCGGAGCGGGAGGGCTATTCGGGAACGAGCAGTACTTC.

The genes are TRBV7-8 and TRBJ2-5; 15 positions agree with TRBD2. CDR1 and CDR2 (germline): SGHVS, FQNEAQ. This CDR3 contains 14 residues. The junction had 1 base not matched to a gene; V was cut back by 6 bases and J by 5 bases. Here the CDR3 reads CASRGLAGGETQYF. CDR3 coding DNA: TGTGCCAGCAGAGGACTAGCGGGAGGGGAGACCCAGTACTTC.

The chain employs TRBV4-1 and TRBJ1-1, with D hard to call. CDR1 MGHRA and CDR2 YSYEKL come from the germline V gene. Trimming left V 4 bases short and J 11 bases short, with 14 bases between. The CDR3 sequence is 12 residues long. The CDR3 bases are TGCGCCAGCAGCCCCTCGAGGGAGCTCGCTTTCTTT. Encoded protein: CASSPSRELAFF.

CDR3 DNA sequence: TGCGCCAGCAGCTTGGGTAGTCTCGACAATGAGCAGTTCTTC. Translated, it gives CASSLGSLDNEQFF. The chain couples TRBV5-1 to TRBJ2-1; D is uncertain. The V end was cut by 0 bases, the J end by 5 bases, with 9 bases between. The germline CDR1 and CDR2 sequences are SGHRS and YFSETQ. The CDR3 is 14 amino acids.